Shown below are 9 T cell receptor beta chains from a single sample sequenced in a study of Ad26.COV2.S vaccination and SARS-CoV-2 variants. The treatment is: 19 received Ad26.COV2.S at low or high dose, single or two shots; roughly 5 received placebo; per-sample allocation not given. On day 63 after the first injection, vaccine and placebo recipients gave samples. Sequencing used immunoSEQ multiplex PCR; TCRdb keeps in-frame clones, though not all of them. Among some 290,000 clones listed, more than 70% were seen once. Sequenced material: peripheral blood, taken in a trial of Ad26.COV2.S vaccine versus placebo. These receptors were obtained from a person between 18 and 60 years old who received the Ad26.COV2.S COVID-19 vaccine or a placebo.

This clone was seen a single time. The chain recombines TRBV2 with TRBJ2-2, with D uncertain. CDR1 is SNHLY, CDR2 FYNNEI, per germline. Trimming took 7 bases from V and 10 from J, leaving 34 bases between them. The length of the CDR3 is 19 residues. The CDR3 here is CASTLSQQDQRKGRPELFF. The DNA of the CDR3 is TGTGCCAGCACCTTAAGTCAACAAGATCAAAGAAAGGGTCGTCCGGAGCTGTTTTTT.

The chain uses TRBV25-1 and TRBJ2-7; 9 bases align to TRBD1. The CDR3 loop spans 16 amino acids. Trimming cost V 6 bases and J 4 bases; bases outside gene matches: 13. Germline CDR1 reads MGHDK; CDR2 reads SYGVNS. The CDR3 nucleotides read TGTGCCAGCAGGTCTAAACCGGGACAGGGTTTGTACGAGCAGTACTTC. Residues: CASRSKPGQGLYEQYF.

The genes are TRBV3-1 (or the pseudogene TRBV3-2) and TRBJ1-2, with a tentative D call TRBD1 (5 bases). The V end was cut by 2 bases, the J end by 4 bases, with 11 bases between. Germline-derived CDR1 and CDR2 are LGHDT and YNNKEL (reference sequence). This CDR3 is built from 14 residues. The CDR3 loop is CASSQRQPFYGYTF. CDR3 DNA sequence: TGTGCCAGCAGCCAAAGACAGCCCTTCTATGGCTACACCTTC.

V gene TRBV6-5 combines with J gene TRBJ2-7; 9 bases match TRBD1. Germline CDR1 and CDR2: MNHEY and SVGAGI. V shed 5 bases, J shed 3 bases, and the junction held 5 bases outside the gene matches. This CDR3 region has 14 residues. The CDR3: CASSHRDRDYEQYF. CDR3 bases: TGTGCCAGCAGTCACCGGGACAGGGACTACGAGCAGTACTTC.

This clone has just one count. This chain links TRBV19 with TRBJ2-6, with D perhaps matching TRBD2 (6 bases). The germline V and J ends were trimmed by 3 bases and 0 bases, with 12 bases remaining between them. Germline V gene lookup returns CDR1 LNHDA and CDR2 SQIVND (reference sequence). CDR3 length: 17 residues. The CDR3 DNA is TGTGCCAGTAGTATCGGAGGGAGACTCTCTGGGGCCAACGTCCTGACTTTC. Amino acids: CASSIGGRLSGANVLTF.

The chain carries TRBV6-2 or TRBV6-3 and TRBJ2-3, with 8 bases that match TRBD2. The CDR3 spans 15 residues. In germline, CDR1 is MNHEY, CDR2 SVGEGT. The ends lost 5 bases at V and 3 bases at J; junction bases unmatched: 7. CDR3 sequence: CASSHRGGLTDTQYF. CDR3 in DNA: TGTGCCAGCAGTCATCGGGGGGGCCTTACAGATACGCAGTATTTT.

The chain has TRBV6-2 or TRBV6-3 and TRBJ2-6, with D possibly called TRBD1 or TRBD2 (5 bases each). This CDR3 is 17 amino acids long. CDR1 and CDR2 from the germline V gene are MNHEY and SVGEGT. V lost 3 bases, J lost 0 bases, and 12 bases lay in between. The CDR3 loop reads CASSYGGGISGANVLTF. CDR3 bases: TGTGCCAGCAGTTATGGGGGTGGGATCTCTGGGGCCAACGTCCTGACTTTC.

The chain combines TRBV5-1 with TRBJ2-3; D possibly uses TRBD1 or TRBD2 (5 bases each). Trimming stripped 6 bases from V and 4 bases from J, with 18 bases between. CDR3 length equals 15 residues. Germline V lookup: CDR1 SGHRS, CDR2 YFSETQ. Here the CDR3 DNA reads TGCGCCAGCATAAACCGGGACCTGGCCGCAGATACGCAGTATTTT. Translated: CASINRDLAADTQYF. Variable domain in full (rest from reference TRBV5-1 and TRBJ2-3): KAGVTQTPRYLIKTRGQQVTLSCSPISGHRSVSWYQQTPGQGLQFLFEYFSETQRNKGNFPGRFSGRQFSNSRSEMNVSTLELGDSALYLCASINRDLAADTQYFGPGTRLTVL.

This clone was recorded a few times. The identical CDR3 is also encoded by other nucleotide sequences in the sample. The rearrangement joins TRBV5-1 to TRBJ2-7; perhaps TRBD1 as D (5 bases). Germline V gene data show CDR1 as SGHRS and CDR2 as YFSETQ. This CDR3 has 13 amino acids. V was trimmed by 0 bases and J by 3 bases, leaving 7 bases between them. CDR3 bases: TGCGCCAGCAGCTTGGGACAGCTCTACGAGCAGTACTTC. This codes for CASSLGQLYEQYF.